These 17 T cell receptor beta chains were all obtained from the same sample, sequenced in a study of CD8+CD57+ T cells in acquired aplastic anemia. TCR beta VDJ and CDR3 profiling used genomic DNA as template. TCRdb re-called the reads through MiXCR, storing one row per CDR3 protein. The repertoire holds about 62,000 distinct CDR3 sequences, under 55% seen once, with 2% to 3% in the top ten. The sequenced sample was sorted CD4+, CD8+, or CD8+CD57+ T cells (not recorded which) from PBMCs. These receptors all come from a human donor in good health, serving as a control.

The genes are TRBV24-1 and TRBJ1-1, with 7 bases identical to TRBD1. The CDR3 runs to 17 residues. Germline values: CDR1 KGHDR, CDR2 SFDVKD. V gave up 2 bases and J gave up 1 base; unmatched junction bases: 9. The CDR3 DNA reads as TGTGCCACCAGTGATTGGACAGGCGGTCGACAGAACACTGAAGCTTTCTTT. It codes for CATSDWTGGRQNTEAFF.

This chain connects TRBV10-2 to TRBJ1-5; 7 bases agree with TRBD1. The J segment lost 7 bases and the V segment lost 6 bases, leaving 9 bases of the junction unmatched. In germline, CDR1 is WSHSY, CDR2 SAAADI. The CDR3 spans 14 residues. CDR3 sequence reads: CASRKGGGGQPQHF. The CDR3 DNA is TGCGCCAGCAGGAAGGGAGGGGGCGGACAGCCCCAGCATTTT.

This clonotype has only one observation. The CDR3 sequence: CASSDRNVYEQYF. The CDR3 DNA reads as TGTGCCAGCTCAGACAGGAACGTATACGAGCAGTACTTC. The chain combines TRBV25-1 with TRBJ2-7, with D maybe TRBD1 (6 bases). Germline CDR1 is MGHDK and CDR2 is SYGVNS. The length of the CDR3 is 13 residues. Trimming shortened V by 8 bases and J by 4 bases, and 15 bases separated the two germline ends.

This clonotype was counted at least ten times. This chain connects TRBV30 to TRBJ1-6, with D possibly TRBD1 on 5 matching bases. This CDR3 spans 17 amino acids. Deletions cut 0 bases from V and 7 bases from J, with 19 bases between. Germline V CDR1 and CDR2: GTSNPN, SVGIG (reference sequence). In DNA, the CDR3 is TGTGCCTGGAGTGTTTCAGCGGGACCGCCAGGGAATTCACCCCTCCACTTT. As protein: CAWSVSAGPPGNSPLHF.

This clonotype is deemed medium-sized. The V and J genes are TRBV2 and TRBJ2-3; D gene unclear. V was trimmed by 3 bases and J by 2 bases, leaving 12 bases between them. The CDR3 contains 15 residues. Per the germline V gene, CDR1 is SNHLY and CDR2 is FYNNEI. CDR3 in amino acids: CASSDWTVNTDTQYF. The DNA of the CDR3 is TGTGCCAGCAGTGACTGGACGGTCAACACAGATACGCAGTATTTT.

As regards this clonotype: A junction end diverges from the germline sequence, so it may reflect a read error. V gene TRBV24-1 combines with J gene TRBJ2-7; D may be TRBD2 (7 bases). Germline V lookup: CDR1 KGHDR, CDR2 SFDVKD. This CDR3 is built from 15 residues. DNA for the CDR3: TGTGCCAGCAGTGAAGTGGGGGGGCCGGACTACGAGCAGTACTTC. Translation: CASSEVGGPDYEQYF.

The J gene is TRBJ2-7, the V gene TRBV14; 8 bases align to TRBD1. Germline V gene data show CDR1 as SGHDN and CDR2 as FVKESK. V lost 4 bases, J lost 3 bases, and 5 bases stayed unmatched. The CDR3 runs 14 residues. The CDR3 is CASSPRTGFYEQYF. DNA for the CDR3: TGTGCCAGCAGCCCCCGGACAGGGTTCTACGAGCAGTACTTC.

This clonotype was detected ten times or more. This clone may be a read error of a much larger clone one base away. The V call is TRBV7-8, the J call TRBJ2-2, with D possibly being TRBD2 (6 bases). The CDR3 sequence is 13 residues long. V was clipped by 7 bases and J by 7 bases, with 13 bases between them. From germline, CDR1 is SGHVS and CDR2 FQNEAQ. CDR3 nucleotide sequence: TGTGCCAGCACCACTGGGGGGTACGGGGAGCTGTTTTTT. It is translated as CASTTGGYGELFF.

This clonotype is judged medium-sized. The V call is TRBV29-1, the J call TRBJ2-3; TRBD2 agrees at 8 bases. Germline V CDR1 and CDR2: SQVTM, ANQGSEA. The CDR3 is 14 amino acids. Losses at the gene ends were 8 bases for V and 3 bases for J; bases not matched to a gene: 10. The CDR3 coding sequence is TGCAGCTCGCGTTCGCTAGCGGGTACAGATACGCAGTATTTT. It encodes CSSRSLAGTDTQYF.

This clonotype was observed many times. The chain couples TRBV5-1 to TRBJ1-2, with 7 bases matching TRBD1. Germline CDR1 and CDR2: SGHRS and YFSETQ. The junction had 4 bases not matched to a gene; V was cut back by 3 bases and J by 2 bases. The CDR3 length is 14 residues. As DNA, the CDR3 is TGCGCCAGCAGCTCTGCAGGGGGGAACTATGGCTACACCTTC. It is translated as CASSSAGGNYGYTF. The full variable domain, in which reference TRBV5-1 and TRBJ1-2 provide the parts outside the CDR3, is KAGVTQTPRYLIKTRGQQVTLSCSPISGHRSVSWYQQTPGQGLQFLFEYFSETQRNKGNFPGRFSGRQFSNSRSEMNVSTLELGDSALYLCASSSAGGNYGYTFGSGTRLTVV.

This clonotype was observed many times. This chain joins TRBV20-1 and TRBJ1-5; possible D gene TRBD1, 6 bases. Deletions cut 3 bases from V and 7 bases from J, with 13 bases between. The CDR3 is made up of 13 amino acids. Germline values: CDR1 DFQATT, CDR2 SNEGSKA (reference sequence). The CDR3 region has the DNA TGCAGTGCTAGTCTCAGGGGCGGGCAGCCCCAGCATTTT. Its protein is CSASLRGGQPQHF.

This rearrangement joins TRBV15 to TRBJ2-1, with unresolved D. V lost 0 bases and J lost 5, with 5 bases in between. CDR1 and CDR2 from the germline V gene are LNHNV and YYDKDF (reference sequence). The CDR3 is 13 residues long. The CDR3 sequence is CATSREFDNEQFF. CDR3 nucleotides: TGTGCCACCAGCAGAGAATTCGACAATGAGCAGTTCTTC.

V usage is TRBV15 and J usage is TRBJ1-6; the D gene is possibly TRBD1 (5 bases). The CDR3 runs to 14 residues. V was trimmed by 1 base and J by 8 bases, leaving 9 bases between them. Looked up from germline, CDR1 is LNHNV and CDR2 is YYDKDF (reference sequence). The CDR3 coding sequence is TGTGCCACCAGCAGAGTCGGGGGGGATTCACCCCTCCACTTT. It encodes CATSRVGGDSPLHF.

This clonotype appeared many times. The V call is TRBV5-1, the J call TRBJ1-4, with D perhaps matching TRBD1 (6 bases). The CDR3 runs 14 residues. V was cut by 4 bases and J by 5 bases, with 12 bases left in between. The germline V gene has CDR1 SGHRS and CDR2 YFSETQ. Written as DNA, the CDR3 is TGCGCCAGCAGCACACAGGGAGGGAATGAAAAACTGTTTTTT. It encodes CASSTQGGNEKLFF.

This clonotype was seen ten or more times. CDR3 DNA: TGTGCCAGCAGCCCCCGTTTCACTAACACCGGGGAGCTGTTTTTT. This gives the protein CASSPRFTNTGELFF. This sequence joins TRBV9 and TRBJ2-2; no clear D gene. CDR3 length equals 15 residues. Germline V gene sequence: CDR1 SGDLS, CDR2 YYNGEE. The ends were cut back, 4 bases at V and 2 bases at J, with 12 bases in the middle.

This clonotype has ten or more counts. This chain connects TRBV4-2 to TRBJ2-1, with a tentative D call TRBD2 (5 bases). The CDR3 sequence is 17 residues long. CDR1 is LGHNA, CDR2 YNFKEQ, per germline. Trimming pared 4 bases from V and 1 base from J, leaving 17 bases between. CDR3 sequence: CASSPQEAAGSYNEQFF. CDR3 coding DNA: TGTGCCAGCAGCCCTCAGGAGGCTGCAGGATCCTACAATGAGCAGTTCTTC.

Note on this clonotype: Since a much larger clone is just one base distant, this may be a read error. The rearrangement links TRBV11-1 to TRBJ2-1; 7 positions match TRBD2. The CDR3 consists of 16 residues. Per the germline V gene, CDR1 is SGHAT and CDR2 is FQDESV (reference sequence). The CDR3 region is CASSPLSGVTYDEQFF. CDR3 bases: TGTGCCAGCAGCCCACTCAGCGGGGTAACCTACGATGAGCAGTTCTTC. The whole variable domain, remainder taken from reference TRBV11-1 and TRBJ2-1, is EAEVAQSPRYKITEKSQAVAFWCDPISGHATLYWYRQILGQGPELLVQFQDESVVDDSQLPKDRFSAERLKGVDSTLKIQPAELGDSAMYLCASSPLSGVTYDEQFFGPGTRLTVL.